The present TCR beta chain was sequenced within a study of blood T cells in healthy people across ages. Study as a whole: Capture by template switching was about one barcoded beta molecule per two T cells.

Concerning this clonotype itself: What it binds is unknown.

A second PCR, run for roughly 6 to 11 cycles, used a sample-barcoded 5' primer plus a J-beta primer mix. Each CDR3 protein is one row after TCRdb ran MiXCR on the 5' RACE reads. The sample lists roughly 2 million distinct CDR3 sequences, 49% occurring once. Study observations and caveats: Estimated diversity, derived from one million T cells, was regarded as an underestimate.

The V segment lost 8 bases and the J segment 14 bases; nucleotides outside the gene matches: 7. The germline gives CDR1 MNHEY, CDR2 SMNVEV (reference sequence). CDR3 length: 12 amino acids. The J gene is TRBJ2-1, the V gene TRBV27; the match to TRBD2 covers 12 bases. Sample: blood. The TCR comes from a woman in her forties in good health. The CDR3 loop reads CASRIPSGGEFF. For the CDR3, the DNA is TGTGCCAGCCGAATACCTAGCGGGGGGGAGTTCTTC.